These 5 T cell receptor beta chains share one sample of origin, sequenced in a study of T cells after yellow fever vaccination. TCRdb ran MiXCR on the 5' RACE reads and lists one entry per CDR3 protein. Of around 250,000 distinct CDR3 sequences in the sample, less than 9% were seen once. This material consisted of CD4+ T cells sorted from PBMCs, taken 15 days after the yellow fever booster vaccination. The receptors originated from a man aged 30 to 39 who received the YFV17D yellow fever vaccine.

The V and J genes are TRBV20-1 and TRBJ2-7; perhaps D is TRBD1 or TRBD2 (6 bases each). This CDR3 spans 12 amino acids. The germline CDR1 and CDR2 sequences are DFQATT and SNEGSKA (reference sequence). Trimming removed 4 bases at V and 9 bases at J, with 16 bases between. The CDR3 region has the DNA TGCAGTGCTAAAACCACGGGGGCCGGGCAGTACTTC. Translating gives CSAKTTGAGQYF.

J is TRBJ2-4 and V is TRBV11-3, with D hard to call. V lost 0 bases and J lost 9, with 9 bases in between. Germline-derived CDR1 and CDR2 are SGHNT and YENEEA. The CDR3 totals 13 residues. CDR3 sequence reads: CASSLDSQSIQYF. The CDR3, as DNA: TGTGCCAGCAGCTTAGATTCGCAGAGCATTCAGTACTTC.

The rearrangement joins TRBV7-9 to TRBJ2-7; D might be TRBD1 (5 bases). Germline lookup yields CDR1 SEHNR and CDR2 FQNEAQ (reference sequence). The CDR3 is 15 amino acids. Trimming removed 1 base from V and 2 bases from J, with 12 bases in between. CDR3 region: CASSLGGHGTYEQYF. The CDR3 DNA is TGTGCCAGCAGCTTAGGTGGACATGGGACCTACGAGCAGTACTTC.

In its sample, this clonotype was seen a few times. The J gene is TRBJ2-3, the V gene TRBV12-3 or TRBV12-4; 12 bases match TRBD2. The CDR3 consists of 16 residues. The trim removed 4 bases at V and 2 bases at J, leaving 4 bases unmatched. The CDR3 DNA follows: TGTGCCAGCAGTTGGACTAGCGGGACCCCCACAGATACGCAGTATTTT. This sequence encodes CASSWTSGTPTDTQYF.

The genes are TRBV9 and TRBJ1-6; no clear D gene. This CDR3 spans 15 amino acids. V was trimmed by 0 bases and J by 7 bases, leaving 11 bases between them. Germline CDR1 reads SGDLS; CDR2 reads YYNGEE. The CDR3 DNA sequence: TGTGCCAGCAGCGTAGAATCAGAAAGGAATTCACCCCTCCACTTT. This sequence encodes CASSVESERNSPLHF.